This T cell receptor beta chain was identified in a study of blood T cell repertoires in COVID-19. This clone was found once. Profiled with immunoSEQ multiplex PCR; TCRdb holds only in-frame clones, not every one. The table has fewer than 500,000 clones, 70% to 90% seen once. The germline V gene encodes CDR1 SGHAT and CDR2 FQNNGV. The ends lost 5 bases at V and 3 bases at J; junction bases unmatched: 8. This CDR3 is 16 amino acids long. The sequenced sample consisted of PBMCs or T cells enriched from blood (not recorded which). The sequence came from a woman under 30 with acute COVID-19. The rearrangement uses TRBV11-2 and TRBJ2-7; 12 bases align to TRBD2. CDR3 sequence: CASSPNLAGGSYEQYF. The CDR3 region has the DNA TGTGCCAGCAGCCCCAATCTAGCGGGAGGGAGCTACGAGCAGTACTTC.